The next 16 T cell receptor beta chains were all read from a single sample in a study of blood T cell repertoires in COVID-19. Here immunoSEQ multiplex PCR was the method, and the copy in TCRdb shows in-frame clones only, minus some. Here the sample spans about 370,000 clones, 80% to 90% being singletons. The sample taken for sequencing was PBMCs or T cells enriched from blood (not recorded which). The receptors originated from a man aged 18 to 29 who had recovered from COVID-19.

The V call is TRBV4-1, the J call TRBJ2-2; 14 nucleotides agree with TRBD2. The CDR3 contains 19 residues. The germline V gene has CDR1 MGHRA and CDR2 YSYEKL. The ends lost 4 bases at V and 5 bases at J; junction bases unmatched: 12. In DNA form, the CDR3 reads TGCGCCAGCAGCCTGAAGCCGGGACTAGCGGGGGCAGGGACCGGGGAGCTGTTTTTT. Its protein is CASSLKPGLAGAGTGELFF.

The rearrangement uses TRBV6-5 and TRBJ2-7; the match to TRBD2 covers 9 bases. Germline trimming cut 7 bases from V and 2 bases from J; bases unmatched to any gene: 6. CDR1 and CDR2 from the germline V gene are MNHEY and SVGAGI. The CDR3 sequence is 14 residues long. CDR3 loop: CASTVASGTYEQYF. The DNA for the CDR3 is TGTGCCAGCACGGTCGCTAGCGGGACCTACGAGCAGTACTTC.

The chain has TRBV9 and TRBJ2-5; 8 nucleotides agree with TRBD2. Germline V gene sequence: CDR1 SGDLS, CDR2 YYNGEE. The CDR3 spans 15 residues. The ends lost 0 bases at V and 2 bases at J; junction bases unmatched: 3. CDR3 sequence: CASSVGPGGQETQYF. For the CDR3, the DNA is TGTGCCAGCAGCGTAGGTCCGGGGGGGCAAGAGACCCAGTACTTC.

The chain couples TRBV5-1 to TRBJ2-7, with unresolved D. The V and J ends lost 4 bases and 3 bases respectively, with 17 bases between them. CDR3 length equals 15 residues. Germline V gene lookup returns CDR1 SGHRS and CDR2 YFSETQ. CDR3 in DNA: TGCGCCAGCAGCCTAGAAGTATTTTCCCTCTACGAGCAGTACTTC. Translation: CASSLEVFSLYEQYF.

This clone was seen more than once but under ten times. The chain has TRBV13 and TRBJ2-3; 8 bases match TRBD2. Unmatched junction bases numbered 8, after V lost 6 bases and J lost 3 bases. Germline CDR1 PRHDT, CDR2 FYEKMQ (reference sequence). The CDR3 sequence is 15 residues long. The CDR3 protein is CASSRGRPLTDTQYF. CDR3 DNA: TGTGCCAGCAGTCGCGGGAGGCCCCTTACAGATACGCAGTATTTT.

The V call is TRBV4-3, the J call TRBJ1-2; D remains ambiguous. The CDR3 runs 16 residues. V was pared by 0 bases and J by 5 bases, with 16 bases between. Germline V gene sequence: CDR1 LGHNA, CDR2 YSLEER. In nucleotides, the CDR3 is TGCGCCAGCAGCCAAGAGGTGGCAGGCCTGGAATATGGCTACACCTTC. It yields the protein CASSQEVAGLEYGYTF.

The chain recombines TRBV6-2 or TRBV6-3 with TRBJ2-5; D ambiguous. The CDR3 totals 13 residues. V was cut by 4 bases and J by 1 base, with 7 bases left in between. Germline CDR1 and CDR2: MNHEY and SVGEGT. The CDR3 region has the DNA TGTGCCAGCAGTTTCCTCCTCCAAGAGACCCAGTACTTC. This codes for CASSFLLQETQYF.

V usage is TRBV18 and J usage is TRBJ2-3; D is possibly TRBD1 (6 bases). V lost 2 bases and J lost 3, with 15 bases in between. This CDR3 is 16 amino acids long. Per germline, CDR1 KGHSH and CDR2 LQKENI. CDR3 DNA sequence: TGTGCCAGCTCACCAAACAGGGCGGGTGTGACAGATACGCAGTATTTT. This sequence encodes CASSPNRAGVTDTQYF.

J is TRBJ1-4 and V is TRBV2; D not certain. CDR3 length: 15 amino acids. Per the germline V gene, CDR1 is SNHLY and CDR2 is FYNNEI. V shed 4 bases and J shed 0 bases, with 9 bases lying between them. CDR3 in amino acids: CASSGRVATNEKLFF. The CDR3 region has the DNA TGTGCCAGCAGTGGGCGGGTTGCAACTAATGAAAAACTGTTTTTT.

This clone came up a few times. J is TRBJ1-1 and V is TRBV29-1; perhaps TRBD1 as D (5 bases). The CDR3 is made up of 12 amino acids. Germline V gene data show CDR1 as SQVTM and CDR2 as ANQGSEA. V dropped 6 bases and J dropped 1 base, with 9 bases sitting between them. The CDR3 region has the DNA TGCAGCGTCGTTACAGGGAACACTGAAGCTTTCTTT. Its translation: CSVVTGNTEAFF.

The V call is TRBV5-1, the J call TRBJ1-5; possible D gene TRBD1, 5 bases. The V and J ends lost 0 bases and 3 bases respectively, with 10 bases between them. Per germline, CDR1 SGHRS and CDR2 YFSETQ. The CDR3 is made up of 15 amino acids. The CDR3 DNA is TGCGCCAGCAGCTTGGCGGGGGTCTACAATCAGCCCCAGCATTTT. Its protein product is CASSLAGVYNQPQHF.

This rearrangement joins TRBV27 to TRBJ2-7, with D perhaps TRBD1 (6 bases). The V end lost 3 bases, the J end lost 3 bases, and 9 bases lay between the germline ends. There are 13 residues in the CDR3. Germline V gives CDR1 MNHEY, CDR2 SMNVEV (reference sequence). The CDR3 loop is CASSLSGDYEQYF. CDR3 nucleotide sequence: TGTGCCAGCAGTTTGTCAGGGGACTACGAGCAGTACTTC.

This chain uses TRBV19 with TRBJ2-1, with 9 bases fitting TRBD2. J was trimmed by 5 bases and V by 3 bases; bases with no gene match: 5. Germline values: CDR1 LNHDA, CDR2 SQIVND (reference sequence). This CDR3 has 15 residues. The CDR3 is CASSIYSSGDNEQFF. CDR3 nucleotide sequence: TGTGCCAGTAGTATTTACTCTAGCGGGGACAATGAGCAGTTCTTC.

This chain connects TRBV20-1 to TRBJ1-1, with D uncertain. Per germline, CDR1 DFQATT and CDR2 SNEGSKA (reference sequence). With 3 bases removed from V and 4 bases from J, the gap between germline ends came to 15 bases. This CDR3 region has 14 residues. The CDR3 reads CSASYGSSSTEAFF. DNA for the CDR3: TGCAGTGCTAGTTACGGGTCTTCGTCCACTGAAGCTTTCTTT.

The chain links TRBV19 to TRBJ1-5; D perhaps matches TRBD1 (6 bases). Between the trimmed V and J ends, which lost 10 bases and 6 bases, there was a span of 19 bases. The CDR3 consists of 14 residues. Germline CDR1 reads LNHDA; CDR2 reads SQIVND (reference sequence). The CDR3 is CATRDTPSSQPQHF. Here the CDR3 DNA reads TGTGCCACTAGGGACACCCCGTCCAGTCAGCCCCAGCATTTT.

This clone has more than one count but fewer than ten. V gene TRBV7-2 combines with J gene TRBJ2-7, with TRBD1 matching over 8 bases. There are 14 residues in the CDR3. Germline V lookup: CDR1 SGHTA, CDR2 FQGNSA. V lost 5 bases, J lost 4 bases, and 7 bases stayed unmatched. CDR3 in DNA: TGTGCCAGCAGCCCCGGGACAGGCCCATACGAGCAGTACTTC. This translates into CASSPGTGPYEQYF.